This T cell receptor beta chain was sequenced for a study of T cell repertoires in cytomegalovirus infection. Overall study: Researchers turned to recently identified HLA-C-restricted CMV epitopes as well as well-studied HLA-B-restricted ones. Through public TCR beta signatures, both CMV infection and matching HLA type were indicated.

Overall study findings and caveats: Public TCR beta family frequency separated CMV-and-HLA carriers, including in an independent cohort. Ex vivo, HLA-C-restricted CMV-specific TCR beta clonotypes prevailed over the rest of the response.

TCRdb reprocessed the reads via MiXCR and lists one record per CDR3 protein. The sample lists about a million distinct CDR3 sequences, approximately 31% occurring once. This clonotype has more than one count but fewer than ten. The antigen is undetermined. The receptor was isolated from a human donor in good health (CMV status not recorded). Some clones in this sample may be carry-over from other donors' samples. Source: cultured CD8+ T cells from PBMCs, taken from culture after CMV antigen stimulation.

The CDR3 region is CASSTERGGNEQFF. The CDR3 DNA is TGTGCCAGCAGTACCGAGCGGGGGGGAAATGAGCAGTTCTTC. The chain couples TRBV27 to TRBJ2-1; 10 positions agree with TRBD2. Unmatched junction bases numbered 5, after V lost 5 bases and J lost 7 bases. The CDR3 is 14 amino acids. Germline CDR1 reads MNHEY; CDR2 reads SMNVEV (reference sequence).